This TCR beta chain was profiled in a study of cytomegalovirus exposure and HLA in healthy donors. PCR was performed using 60 Vbeta and 13 Jbeta primers. Method: immunoSEQ multiplex PCR; TCRdb's copy keeps in-frame clones and lacks some. The table lists about 230,000 clones, about 89% of them singletons. This CDR3 has 14 amino acids. CDR1 MGHRA and CDR2 YSYEKL come from the germline V gene. The V end was cut by 3 bases, the J end by 3 bases, with 8 bases between. V usage is TRBV4-1 and J usage is TRBJ1-4; D not resolved. The source of this sequence is a woman aged 18 to 35 in good health and CMV-seronegative. The sample taken for sequencing was PBMCs. CDR3 coding DNA: TGCGCCAGCAGCCAGGTATCGGCTAATGAAAAACTGTTTTTT. Translating gives CASSQVSANEKLFF.